The 32 T cell receptor beta chains reported below all come from one sample, sequenced in a study of T cell changes during pregnancy in multiple sclerosis. Using immunoSEQ multiplex PCR, the repertoire was profiled, and TCRdb retains in-frame clones only, with some absent. The sample lists tens of thousands of clones; roughly 93% were seen once. Material: peripheral blood, obtained in the second trimester of pregnancy. The receptors were sampled from a female donor in good health, enrolled as a control in a pregnancy study.

This chain's CDR3 is CASREGQGAKPQHF. CDR3 nucleotide sequence: TGTGCCAGTAGAGAGGGACAGGGGGCTAAGCCCCAGCATTTT. This rearrangement joins TRBV19 to TRBJ1-5, with 12 bases aligning to TRBD1. Germline-derived CDR1 and CDR2 are LNHDA and SQIVND (reference sequence). Trimming cost V 6 bases and J 8 bases; bases outside gene matches: 5. The CDR3 length is 14 residues.

The rearrangement links TRBV10-3 to TRBJ1-5; D might be TRBD1 (5 bases). Per germline, CDR1 ENHRY and CDR2 SYGVKD. The CDR3 is made up of 13 amino acids. Trimming pared 10 bases from V and 1 base from J, leaving 11 bases between. DNA of the CDR3: TGTGCCACCCAGGGTAGGAGCAATCAGCCCCAGCATTTT. This translates into CATQGRSNQPQHF.

The genes are TRBV6-6 and TRBJ1-3; D unclear. The CDR3 is 13 amino acids. Trimming cost V 2 bases and J 6 bases, with 8 bases left between them. Germline CDR1 MNHNY, CDR2 SVGAGI (reference sequence). CDR3 sequence: CASSYPPKNTIYF. CDR3 nucleotides: TGTGCCAGCAGTTACCCGCCTAAAAACACCATATATTTT.

The rearrangement uses TRBV4-2 and TRBJ2-6, with D maybe TRBD1 (6 bases). The V gene's germline CDR1 is LGHNA and CDR2 YNFKEQ. Trimming took off 0 bases at V and 0 bases at J, with 12 bases between the two ends. CDR3 size: 18 residues. CDR3: CASSQDWTAGSGANVLTF. Written as DNA, the CDR3 is TGTGCCAGCAGCCAAGATTGGACAGCTGGCTCTGGGGCCAACGTCCTGACTTTC.

The chain combines TRBV13 with TRBJ2-1; D is perhaps TRBD2 (5 bases). V gave up 5 bases and J gave up 7 bases, with 21 bases separating them. The CDR3 contains 16 residues. Germline V CDR1 and CDR2: PRHDT, FYEKMQ (reference sequence). The CDR3 loop reads CASSLLVGPWENEQFF. The CDR3 DNA sequence: TGTGCCAGCAGCCTCTTAGTGGGCCCCTGGGAGAATGAGCAGTTCTTC.

V and J are TRBV4-2 and TRBJ1-4; D is possibly TRBD1 (5 bases). The CDR3 loop spans 14 amino acids. V lost 1 base, J lost 4 bases, and 7 bases lay in between. CDR1 is LGHNA, CDR2 YNFKEQ, per germline. CDR3 residues: CASSQGGDNEKLFF. The CDR3 DNA is TGTGCCAGCAGCCAAGGGGGGGATAATGAAAAACTGTTTTTT.

The CDR3 here is CASSRATTGELFF. The DNA for the CDR3 is TGTGCCAGCAGCCGAGCTACCACCGGGGAGCTGTTTTTT. This chain uses TRBV7-3 with TRBJ2-2, with unresolved D. Germline V CDR1 and CDR2: SGHTA, FQGTGA. This CDR3 has 13 amino acids. V lost 5 bases, J lost 4 bases, and 8 bases lay in between.

The rearrangement joins TRBV18 to TRBJ2-7; 9 bases line up with TRBD1. Trimming cost V 8 bases and J 2 bases; bases outside gene matches: 7. The germline CDR1 and CDR2 sequences are KGHSH and LQKENI. This CDR3 has 14 residues. Written as DNA, the CDR3 is TGTGCCAGCCATCCGGGACAGGGCACCTACGAGCAGTACTTC. This sequence encodes CASHPGQGTYEQYF.

The gene calls are TRBV7-3 and TRBJ2-2; tentative D call: TRBD1 (6 bases). CDR1 is SGHTA and CDR2 is FQGTGA in the germline V gene. The CDR3 contains 14 residues. Trimming shortened V by 5 bases and J by 5 bases, and 12 bases separated the two germline ends. The CDR3 is CASSLLGATGELFF. The CDR3 DNA reads as TGTGCCAGCAGCCTGCTGGGGGCAACCGGGGAGCTGTTTTTT.

This clone is deemed medium-sized. The chain has TRBV6-1 and TRBJ2-7, with 9 bases identical to TRBD2. The length of the CDR3 is 15 residues. V lost 2 bases to trimming and J lost 0 bases; unmatched junction nucleotides: 2. Germline lookup yields CDR1 MNHNS and CDR2 SASEGT. CDR3 sequence reads: CASSELAGSSYEQYF. The CDR3 nucleotides are TGTGCCAGCAGTGAACTAGCGGGGTCCTCCTACGAGCAGTACTTC.

The rearrangement links TRBV25-1 to TRBJ1-4; TRBD1 is a possible D gene (5 bases). CDR1 and CDR2 (germline): MGHDK, SYGVNS. The CDR3 covers 13 residues. Trimming removed 4 bases from V and 7 bases from J, with 10 bases in between. CDR3 sequence: CASSVSRGEKLFF. The CDR3 DNA follows: TGTGCCAGCAGTGTCTCTAGGGGTGAAAAACTGTTTTTT.

The chain employs TRBV6-1 and TRBJ2-3; D is uncertain. This CDR3 is built from 15 residues. Trimming shortened V by 2 bases and J by 0 bases, and 9 bases separated the two germline ends. Per germline, CDR1 MNHNS and CDR2 SASEGT. CDR3 sequence (DNA): TGTGCCAGCAGTGAATCGGTTACTAGCACAGATACGCAGTATTTT. It is translated as CASSESVTSTDTQYF.

This chain joins TRBV14 and TRBJ1-1; D is undetermined. Germline-derived CDR1 and CDR2 are SGHDN and FVKESK. The V gene lost 0 bases and the J gene lost 6 bases, with 14 bases spanning the gap. The CDR3 spans 15 residues. CDR3 DNA sequence: TGTGCCAGCAGCCAAGATCTAGTCCCGCGGCCTGAAGCTTTCTTT. Translation: CASSQDLVPRPEAFF. The full variable domain, in which reference TRBV14 and TRBJ1-1 provide the parts outside the CDR3, is EAGVTQFPSHSVIEKGQTVTLRCDPISGHDNLYWYRRVMGKEIKFLLHFVKESKQDESGMPNNRFLAERTGGTYSTLKVQPAELEDSGVYFCASSQDLVPRPEAFFGQGTRLTVV.

The CDR3 here is CASSTYRGRGNTIYF. The DNA of the CDR3 is TGTGCCAGCAGCACCTACAGGGGGCGAGGGAACACCATATATTTT. The chain links TRBV11-2 to TRBJ1-3; TRBD1 matches 9 bases. After removal of 5 bases from V and 7 bases from J, the junction contained 9 bases not matched to a gene. Germline V gene lookup returns CDR1 SGHAT and CDR2 FQNNGV. The CDR3 has 15 residues. Looking up the rest from reference TRBV11-2 and TRBJ1-3 gives the full variable domain: EAGVAQSPRYKIIEKRQSVAFWCNPISGHATLYWYQQILGQGPKLLIQFQNNGVVDDSQLPKDRFSAERLKGVDSTLKIQPAKLEDSAVYLCASSTYRGRGNTIYFGEGSWLTVV.

The rearrangement joins TRBV19 to TRBJ1-5; TRBD1 agrees at 7 bases. Germline V gene data show CDR1 as LNHDA and CDR2 as SQIVND (reference sequence). The V gene end was trimmed by 3 bases and the J gene end by 7 bases; junction bases not matched to a gene: 12. The CDR3 sequence is 16 residues long. CDR3 sequence reads: CASSIDRGRGRQPQHF. The CDR3 DNA follows: TGTGCCAGTAGTATTGATAGGGGCAGGGGGAGACAGCCCCAGCATTTT.

As to this clone: One end of the junction does not line up with germline, which may come from a read error. The chain recombines TRBV2 with TRBJ2-5; TRBD1 matches 7 bases. Germline CDR1 reads SNHLY; CDR2 reads FYNNEI. The CDR3 is made up of 13 amino acids. The CDR3 loop is CAGRQGGGETQYF. CDR3 coding DNA: TGTGCCGGCAGACAGGGCGGAGGAGAGACCCAGTACTTC.

The chain combines TRBV4-2 with TRBJ1-3, with D maybe TRBD1 (6 bases). Germline CDR1 LGHNA, CDR2 YNFKEQ. This CDR3 region has 16 residues. V lost 4 bases and J lost 4, with 17 bases in between. The CDR3: CASSPGGGTTGNTIYF. In DNA, the CDR3 is TGTGCCAGCAGCCCGGGGGGAGGGACAACGGGAAACACCATATATTTT.

CDR3 DNA sequence: TGTGCCAGCAGTGAAGCTTCCGGACAGGCTGAGCAGTTCTTC. Translating gives CASSEASGQAEQFF. This rearrangement joins TRBV6-1 to TRBJ2-1; 7 bases agree with TRBD1. The CDR3 spans 14 residues. Germline lookup yields CDR1 MNHNS and CDR2 SASEGT. V dropped 0 bases and J dropped 9; count of bases not matched to a gene: 5.

The genes are TRBV28 and TRBJ1-1; 9 bases fit TRBD1. CDR1 is MDHEN and CDR2 is SYDVKM in the germline V gene. This CDR3 has 15 residues. V trimming: 5 bases; J trimming: 0 bases; junction bases outside the gene matches: 4. CDR3 protein: CASSRQGVVNTEAFF. The CDR3 coding sequence is TGTGCCAGCAGTCGACAGGGGGTGGTGAACACTGAAGCTTTCTTT. The variable domain in full, with the rest retrieved from reference TRBV28 and TRBJ1-1, is DVKVTQSSRYLVKRTGEKVFLECVQDMDHENMFWYRQDPGLGLRLIYFSYDVKMKEKGDIPEGYSVSREKKERFSLILESASTNQTSMYLCASSRQGVVNTEAFFGQGTRLTVV.

This rearrangement joins TRBV4-1 to TRBJ2-7; TRBD1 agrees at 9 bases. The CDR3 length is 15 residues. Germline values: CDR1 MGHRA, CDR2 YSYEKL. V lost 0 bases, J lost 8 bases, and 8 bases stayed unmatched. In DNA form, the CDR3 reads TGCGCCAGCAGCCAAGATTTGGGGACAGGGCAAAAGCAGTACTTC. Translation gives CASSQDLGTGQKQYF.

This clone showed up just a few times. The chain employs TRBV9 and TRBJ1-4; D is uncertain. This CDR3 is 14 amino acids long. Trimming removed 4 bases from V and 6 bases from J, with 13 bases in between. Germline assignment: CDR1 SGDLS and CDR2 YYNGEE. Here the CDR3 reads CASSQGSRDEKLFF. CDR3 sequence (DNA): TGTGCCAGCAGCCAAGGGAGTAGGGATGAAAAACTGTTTTTT.

The rearrangement uses TRBV4-1 and TRBJ2-1; D may be TRBD2 (5 bases). V gave up 4 bases and J gave up 4 bases, with 11 bases separating them. Germline V CDR1 and CDR2: MGHRA, YSYEKL. The CDR3 runs 14 residues. Here the CDR3 DNA reads TGCGCCAGCAGCCGTGGAGGCAGTTACAATGAGCAGTTCTTC. This sequence encodes CASSRGGSYNEQFF.

The CDR3 spells CASSLRTWLFF. The DNA for the CDR3 is TGCGCCAGCAGCTTGAGGACTTGGCTGTTTTTT. The chain is built from TRBV5-1 and TRBJ1-4; D gene uncertain. Germline V gives CDR1 SGHRS, CDR2 YFSETQ. V gave up 1 base and J gave up 14 bases, with 9 bases separating them. The CDR3 length is 11 residues.

This chain links TRBV6-5 with TRBJ1-4; 8 bases agree with TRBD1. Germline-derived CDR1 and CDR2 are MNHEY and SVGAGI. The junction had 12 bases not matched to a gene; V was cut back by 6 bases and J by 9 bases. The CDR3 spans 15 residues. In DNA, the CDR3 is TGTGCCAGCAGCCTTAGCCAGGGGGCCGGGCAAAAACTGTTTTTT. Encoded protein: CASSLSQGAGQKLFF.

The rearrangement links TRBV28 to TRBJ1-1; no definite D call. From germline, CDR1 is MDHEN and CDR2 SYDVKM. V lost 5 bases to trimming and J lost 2 bases, with 9 bases between them. The CDR3 runs to 13 residues. This chain's CDR3 is CASSRGYNTEAFF. Written as DNA, the CDR3 is TGTGCCAGCAGTCGGGGTTATAACACTGAAGCTTTCTTT.

This clone has only one observation. The genes are TRBV4-2 and TRBJ2-1; 10 bases are shared with TRBD2. The germline V gene encodes CDR1 LGHNA and CDR2 YNFKEQ. Germline trimming cut 0 bases from V and 6 bases from J; bases unmatched to any gene: 5. The CDR3 is 16 residues long. CDR3 protein: CASSQEERGGPNEQFF. CDR3 bases: TGTGCCAGCAGCCAAGAGGAGCGGGGGGGCCCCAATGAGCAGTTCTTC.

The chain is built from TRBV6-5 and TRBJ2-4; tentatively, D is TRBD1 (6 bases). The CDR3 is 16 residues long. The ends were cut back, 0 bases at V and 0 bases at J, with 9 bases in the middle. Germline V gene sequence: CDR1 MNHEY, CDR2 SVGAGI. The CDR3 DNA reads TGTGCCAGCAGTTACTCCAGGGACATAGCCAAAAACATTCAGTACTTC. Translating it yields CASSYSRDIAKNIQYF.

Details on this clone: At one of its ends the junction is not consistent with the germline gene, which may arise from a read error. The J gene is TRBJ1-5, the V gene TRBV5-5; a weak D match, TRBD1 (5 bases). Germline loops: CDR1 SGHKS, CDR2 YYEKEE (reference sequence). CDR3 length equals 15 residues. CDR3 sequence reads: CASSSTDTNNLPQHF. The DNA for the CDR3 is TGTGCCAGCAGCTCGACGGACACTAACAATCTGCCCCAGCATTTT.

This clone was counted between two and nine times. One end of the junction varies from germline; a read error may be responsible. The chain links TRBV29-1 to TRBJ1-1; 10 positions agree with TRBD1. The CDR3 runs 12 residues. CDR1 and CDR2 from the germline V gene are SQVTM and ANQGSEA. CDR3 protein: CSVGTGDRGCVF. The CDR3 DNA reads TGCAGCGTTGGCACAGGGGACAGGGGCTGTGTCTTT.

V usage is TRBV27 and J usage is TRBJ2-7, with 9 bases identical to TRBD1. J was trimmed by 4 bases and V by 8 bases; bases with no gene match: 15. The CDR3 sequence is 16 residues long. In germline, CDR1 is MNHEY, CDR2 SMNVEV (reference sequence). The CDR3 DNA sequence: TGTGCCAGCGGACATTTAGGGACAGGGTCATTGTACGAGCAGTACTTC. Protein product: CASGHLGTGSLYEQYF.

V usage is TRBV6-5 and J usage is TRBJ2-5, with no clear D. CDR3 length: 13 amino acids. V was cut by 7 bases and J by 8 bases, with 17 bases left in between. CDR1 is MNHEY, CDR2 SVGAGI, per germline. The CDR3 sequence: CASTDSWSETQYF. The CDR3 nucleotides read TGTGCCAGCACCGACTCCTGGTCGGAAACCCAGTACTTC.

V is TRBV7-6 and J is TRBJ1-2; D not certain. Between the trimmed V and J ends, which lost 0 bases and 4 bases, there was a span of 9 bases. The CDR3 has 14 residues. Germline values: CDR1 SGHVS, CDR2 FNYEAQ. In DNA, the CDR3 is TGTGCCAGCAGCTTAGCAGCCACGGGCTATGGCTACACCTTC. It yields the protein CASSLAATGYGYTF.